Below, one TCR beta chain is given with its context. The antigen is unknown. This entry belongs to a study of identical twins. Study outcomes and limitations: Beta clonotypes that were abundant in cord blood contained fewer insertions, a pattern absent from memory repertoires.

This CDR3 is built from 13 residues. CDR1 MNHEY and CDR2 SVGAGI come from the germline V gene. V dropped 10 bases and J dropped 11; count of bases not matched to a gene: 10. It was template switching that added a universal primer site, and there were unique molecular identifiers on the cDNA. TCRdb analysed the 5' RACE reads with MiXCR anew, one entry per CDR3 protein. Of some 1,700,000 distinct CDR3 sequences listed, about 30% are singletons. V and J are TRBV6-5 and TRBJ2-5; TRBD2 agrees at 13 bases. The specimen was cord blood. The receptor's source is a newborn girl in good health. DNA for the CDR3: TGTGCCACAAAGACTAGCGGGAGGAATGAGCAGTACTTC. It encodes CATKTSGRNEQYF.